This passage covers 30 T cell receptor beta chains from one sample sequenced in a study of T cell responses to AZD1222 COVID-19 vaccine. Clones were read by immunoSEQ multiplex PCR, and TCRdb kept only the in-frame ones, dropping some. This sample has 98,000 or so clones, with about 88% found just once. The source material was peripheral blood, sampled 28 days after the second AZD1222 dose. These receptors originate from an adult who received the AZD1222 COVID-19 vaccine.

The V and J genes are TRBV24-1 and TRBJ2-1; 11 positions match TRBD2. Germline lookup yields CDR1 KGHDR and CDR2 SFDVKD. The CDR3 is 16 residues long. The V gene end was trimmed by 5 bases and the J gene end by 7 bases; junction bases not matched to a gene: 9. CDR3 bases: TGTGCCACCAGTGGCGCGGGACTAGCGGAAGCAAATGAGCAGTTCTTC. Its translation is CATSGAGLAEANEQFF.

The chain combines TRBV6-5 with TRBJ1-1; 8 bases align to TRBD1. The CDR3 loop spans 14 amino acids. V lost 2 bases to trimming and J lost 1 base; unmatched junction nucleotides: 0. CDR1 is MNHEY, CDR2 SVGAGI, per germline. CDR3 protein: CASSYDRGNTEAFF. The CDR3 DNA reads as TGTGCCAGCAGTTACGACAGGGGGAACACTGAAGCTTTCTTT.

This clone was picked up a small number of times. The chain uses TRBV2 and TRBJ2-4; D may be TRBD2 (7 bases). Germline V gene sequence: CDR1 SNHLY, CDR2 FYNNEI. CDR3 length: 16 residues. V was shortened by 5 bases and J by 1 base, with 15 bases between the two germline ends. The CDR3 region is CASSILGGAAKNIQYF. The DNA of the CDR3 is TGTGCCAGCAGTATTCTAGGGGGGGCGGCCAAAAACATTCAGTACTTC.

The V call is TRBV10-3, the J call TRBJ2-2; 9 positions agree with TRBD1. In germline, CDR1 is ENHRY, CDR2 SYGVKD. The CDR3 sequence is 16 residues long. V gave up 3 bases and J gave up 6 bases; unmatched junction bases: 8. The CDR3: CAISELGTGLAGELFF. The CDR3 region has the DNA TGTGCCATCAGTGAACTCGGGACAGGGCTGGCCGGGGAGCTGTTTTTT.

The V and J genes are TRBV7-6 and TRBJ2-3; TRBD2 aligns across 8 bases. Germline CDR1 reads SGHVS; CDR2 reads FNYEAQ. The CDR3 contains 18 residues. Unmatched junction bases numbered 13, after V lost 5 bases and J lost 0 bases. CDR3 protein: CASSPRLAGYVSTDTQYF. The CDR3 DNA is TGTGCCAGCAGCCCCAGGTTAGCGGGGTACGTTAGCACAGATACGCAGTATTTT.

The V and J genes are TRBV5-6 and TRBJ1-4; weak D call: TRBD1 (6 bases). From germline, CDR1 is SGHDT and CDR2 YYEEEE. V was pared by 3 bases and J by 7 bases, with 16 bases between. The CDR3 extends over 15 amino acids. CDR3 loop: CASSSVGRGAEKLFF. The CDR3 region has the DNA TGTGCCAGCAGCTCGGTTGGCAGGGGCGCTGAAAAACTGTTTTTT.

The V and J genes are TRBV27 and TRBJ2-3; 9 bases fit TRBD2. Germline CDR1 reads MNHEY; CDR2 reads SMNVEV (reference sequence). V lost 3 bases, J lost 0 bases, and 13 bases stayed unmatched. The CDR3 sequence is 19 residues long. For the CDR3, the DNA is TGTGCCAGCAGTTTGAGCAAAGCGGCTAGCGGGGCCAGCACAGATACGCAGTATTTT. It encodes CASSLSKAASGASTDTQYF.

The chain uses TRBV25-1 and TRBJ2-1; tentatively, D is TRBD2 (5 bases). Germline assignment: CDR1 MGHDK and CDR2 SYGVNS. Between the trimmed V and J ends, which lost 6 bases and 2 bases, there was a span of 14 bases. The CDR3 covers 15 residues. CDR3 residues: CASRSRARAYNEQFF. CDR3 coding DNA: TGTGCCAGCAGGAGTAGGGCGAGGGCCTACAATGAGCAGTTCTTC. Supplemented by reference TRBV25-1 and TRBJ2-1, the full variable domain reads EADIYQTPRYLVIGTGKKITLECSQTMGHDKMYWYQQDPGMELHLIHYSYGVNSTEKGDLSSESTVSRIRTEHFPLTLESARPSHTSQYLCASRSRARAYNEQFFGPGTRLTVL.

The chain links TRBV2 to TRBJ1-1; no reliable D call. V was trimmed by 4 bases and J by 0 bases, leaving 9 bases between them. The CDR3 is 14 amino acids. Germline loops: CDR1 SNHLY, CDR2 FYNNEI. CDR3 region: CASSVNGLNTEAFF. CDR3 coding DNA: TGTGCCAGCAGTGTTAATGGCTTGAACACTGAAGCTTTCTTT. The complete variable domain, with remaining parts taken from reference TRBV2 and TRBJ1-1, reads EPEVTQTPSHQVTQMGQEVILRCVPISNHLYFYWYRQILGQKVEFLVSFYNNEISEKSEIFDDQFSVERPDGSNFTLKIRSTKLEDSAMYFCASSVNGLNTEAFFGQGTRLTVV.

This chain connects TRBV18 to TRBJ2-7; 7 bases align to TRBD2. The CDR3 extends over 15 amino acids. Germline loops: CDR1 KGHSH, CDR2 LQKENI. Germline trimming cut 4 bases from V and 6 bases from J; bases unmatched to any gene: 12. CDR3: CASSLQAGKVSEQYF. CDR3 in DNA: TGTGCCAGCTCACTCCAAGCGGGAAAGGTTAGCGAGCAGTACTTC.

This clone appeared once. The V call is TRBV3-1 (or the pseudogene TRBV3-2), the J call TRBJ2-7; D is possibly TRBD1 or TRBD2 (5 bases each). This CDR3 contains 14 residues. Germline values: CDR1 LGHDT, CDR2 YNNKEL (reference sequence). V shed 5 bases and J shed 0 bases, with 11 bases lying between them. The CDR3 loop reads CASSDRDRSYEQYF. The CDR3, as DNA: TGTGCCAGCAGCGATCGGGACCGCTCCTACGAGCAGTACTTC.

DNA of the CDR3: TGCGCCAGCACTTTGCGGGAGGGTTCAGATACGCAGTATTTT. It specifies CASTLREGSDTQYF. The rearrangement joins TRBV5-1 to TRBJ2-3; 9 bases agree with TRBD2. The CDR3 runs 14 residues. Losses at the gene ends were 6 bases for V and 4 bases for J; bases not matched to a gene: 6. Germline CDR1 reads SGHRS; CDR2 reads YFSETQ.

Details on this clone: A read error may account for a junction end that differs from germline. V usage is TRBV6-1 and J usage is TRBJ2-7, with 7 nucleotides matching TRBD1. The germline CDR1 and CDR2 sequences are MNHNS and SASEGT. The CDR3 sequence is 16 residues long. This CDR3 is CASSEESDRAPNEQYF. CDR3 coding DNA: TGTGCCAGCAGCGAAGAATCAGACAGGGCTCCCAACGAGCAGTACTTC.

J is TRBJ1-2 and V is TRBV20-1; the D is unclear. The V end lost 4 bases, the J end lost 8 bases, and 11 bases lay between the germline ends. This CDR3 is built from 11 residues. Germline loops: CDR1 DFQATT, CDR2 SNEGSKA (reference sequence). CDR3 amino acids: CSATISSGYTF. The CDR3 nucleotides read TGCAGTGCTACTATCTCAAGCGGCTACACCTTC.

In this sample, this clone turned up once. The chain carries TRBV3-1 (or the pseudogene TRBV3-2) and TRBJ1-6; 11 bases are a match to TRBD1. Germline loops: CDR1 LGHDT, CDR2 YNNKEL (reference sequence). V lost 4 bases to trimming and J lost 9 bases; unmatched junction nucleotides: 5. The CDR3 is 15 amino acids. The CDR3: CASSRTGTGGSPLHF. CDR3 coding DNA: TGTGCCAGCAGCCGAACCGGGACAGGGGGTTCACCCCTCCACTTT.

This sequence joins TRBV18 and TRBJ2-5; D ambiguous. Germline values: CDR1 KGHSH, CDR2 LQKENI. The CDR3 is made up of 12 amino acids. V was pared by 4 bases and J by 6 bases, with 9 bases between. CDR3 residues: CASSLEPQTQYF. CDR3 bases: TGTGCCAGCTCACTAGAACCCCAGACCCAGTACTTC.

For the CDR3, the DNA is TGTGCCAGCAGTTCCCCCTACGAGCAGTACTTC. It is translated as CASSSPYEQYF. The V gene is TRBV6-2 or TRBV6-3, the J gene TRBJ2-7; D is unresolved. CDR3 size: 11 residues. The germline CDR1 and CDR2 sequences are MNHEY and SVGEGT. Trimming removed 4 bases from V and 2 bases from J, with 3 bases in between.

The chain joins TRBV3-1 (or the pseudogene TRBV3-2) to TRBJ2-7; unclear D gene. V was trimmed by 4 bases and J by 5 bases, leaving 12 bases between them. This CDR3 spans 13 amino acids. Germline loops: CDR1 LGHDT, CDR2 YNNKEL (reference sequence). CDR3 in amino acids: CASSRAQGNEQYF. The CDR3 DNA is TGTGCCAGCAGCCGGGCCCAAGGCAACGAGCAGTACTTC.

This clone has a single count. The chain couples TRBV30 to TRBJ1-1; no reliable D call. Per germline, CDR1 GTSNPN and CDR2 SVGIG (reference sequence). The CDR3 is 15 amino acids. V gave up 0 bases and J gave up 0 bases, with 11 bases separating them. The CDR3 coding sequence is TGTGCCTGGAGTGTTTTCAGTGGGTTGAACACTGAAGCTTTCTTT. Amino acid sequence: CAWSVFSGLNTEAFF.

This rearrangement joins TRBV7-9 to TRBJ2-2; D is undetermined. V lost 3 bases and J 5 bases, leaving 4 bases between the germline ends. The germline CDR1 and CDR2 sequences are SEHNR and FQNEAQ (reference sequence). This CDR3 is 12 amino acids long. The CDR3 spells CASSFKTGELFF. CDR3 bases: TGTGCCAGCAGCTTTAAGACCGGGGAGCTGTTTTTT.

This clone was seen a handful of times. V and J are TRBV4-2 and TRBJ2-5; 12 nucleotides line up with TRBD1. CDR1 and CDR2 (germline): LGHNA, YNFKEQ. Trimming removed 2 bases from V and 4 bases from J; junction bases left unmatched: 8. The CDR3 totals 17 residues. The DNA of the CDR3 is TGTGCCAGCAGCCAAACTATGGGACAGGGGGCAGGAGAGACCCAGTACTTC. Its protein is CASSQTMGQGAGETQYF.

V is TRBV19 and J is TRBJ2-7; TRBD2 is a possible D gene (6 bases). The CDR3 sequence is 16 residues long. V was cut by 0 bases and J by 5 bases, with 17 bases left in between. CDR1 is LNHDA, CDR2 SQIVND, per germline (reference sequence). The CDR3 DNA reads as TGTGCCAGTAGTATAGAAATCGGCGGGACCAGGGACGAGCAGTACTTC. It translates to CASSIEIGGTRDEQYF. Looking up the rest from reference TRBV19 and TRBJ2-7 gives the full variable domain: DGGITQSPKYLFRKEGQNVTLSCEQNLNHDAMYWYRQDPGQGLRLIYYSQIVNDFQKGDIAEGYSVSREKKESFPLTVTSAQKNPTAFYLCASSIEIGGTRDEQYFGPGTRLTVT.

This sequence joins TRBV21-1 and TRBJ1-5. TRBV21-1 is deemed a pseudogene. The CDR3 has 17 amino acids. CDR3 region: CASSKRRTIVANQPQHF. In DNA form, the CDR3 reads TGTGCCAGCAGCAAAAGAAGGACGATCGTGGCTAATCAGCCCCAGCATTTT.

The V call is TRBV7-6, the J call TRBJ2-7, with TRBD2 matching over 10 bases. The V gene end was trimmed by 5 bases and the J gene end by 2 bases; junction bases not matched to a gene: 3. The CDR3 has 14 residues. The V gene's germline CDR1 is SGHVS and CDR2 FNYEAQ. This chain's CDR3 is CASSVSGGTYEQYF. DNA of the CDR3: TGTGCCAGCAGCGTTAGCGGGGGGACCTACGAGCAGTACTTC. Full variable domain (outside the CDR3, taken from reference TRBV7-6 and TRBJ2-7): GAGVSQSPRYKVTKRGQDVALRCDPISGHVSLYWYRQALGQGPEFLTYFNYEAQQDKSGLPNDRFSAERPEGSISTLTIQRTEQRDSAMYRCASSVSGGTYEQYFGPGTRLTVT.

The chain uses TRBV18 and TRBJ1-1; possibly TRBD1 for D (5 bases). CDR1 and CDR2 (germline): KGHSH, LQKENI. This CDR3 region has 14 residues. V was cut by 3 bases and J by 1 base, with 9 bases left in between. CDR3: CASSPDRSNTEAFF. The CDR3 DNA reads TGTGCCAGCTCACCTGACAGATCGAACACTGAAGCTTTCTTT.

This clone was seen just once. For the CDR3, the DNA is TGTGCCAGCTCACCACCGGGGGCAGGGGGGAACACTGAAGCTTTCTTT. Residues: CASSPPGAGGNTEAFF. This chain connects TRBV18 to TRBJ1-1; the match to TRBD1 covers 7 bases. Germline-derived CDR1 and CDR2 are KGHSH and LQKENI. This CDR3 has 16 amino acids. The junction had 5 bases not matched to a gene; V was cut back by 0 bases and J by 1 base.

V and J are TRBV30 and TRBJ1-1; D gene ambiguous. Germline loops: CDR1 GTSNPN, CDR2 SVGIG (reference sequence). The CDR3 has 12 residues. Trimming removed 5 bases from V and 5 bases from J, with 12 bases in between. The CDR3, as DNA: TGTGCCTGGGGCCCCCAAAGGACTGAAGCTTTCTTT. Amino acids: CAWGPQRTEAFF.

The CDR3 DNA reads TGCGCCAGCAGCTTGGGGGAGCCCAGCAATCAGCCCCAGCATTTT. This encodes CASSLGEPSNQPQHF. The genes are TRBV5-1 and TRBJ1-5; D unresolved. This CDR3 comprises 15 residues. CDR1 SGHRS and CDR2 YFSETQ come from the germline V gene. V lost 0 bases and J 1 base, leaving 8 bases between the germline ends.

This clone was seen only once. CDR3 sequence: CASSQFEGSSGGYGYTF. DNA of the CDR3: TGCGCCAGCAGCCAATTCGAGGGATCAAGTGGAGGCTATGGCTACACCTTC. V gene TRBV4-3 combines with J gene TRBJ1-2; D not certain. Germline assignment: CDR1 LGHNA and CDR2 YSLEER. V was cut by 2 bases and J by 4 bases, with 20 bases left in between. The CDR3 is 17 residues long.

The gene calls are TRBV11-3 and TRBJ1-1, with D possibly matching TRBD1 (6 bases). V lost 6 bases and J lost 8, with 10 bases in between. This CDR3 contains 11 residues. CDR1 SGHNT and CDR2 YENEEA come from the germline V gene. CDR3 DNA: TGTGCCAGCAGACTCGGGACAGAAGCTTTCTTT. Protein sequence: CASRLGTEAFF. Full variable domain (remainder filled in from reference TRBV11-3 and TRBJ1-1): EAGVVQSPRYKIIEKKQPVAFWCNPISGHNTLYWYLQNLGQGPELLIRYENEEAVDDSQLPKDRFSAERLKGVDSTLKIQPAELGDSAVYLCASRLGTEAFFGQGTRLTVV.